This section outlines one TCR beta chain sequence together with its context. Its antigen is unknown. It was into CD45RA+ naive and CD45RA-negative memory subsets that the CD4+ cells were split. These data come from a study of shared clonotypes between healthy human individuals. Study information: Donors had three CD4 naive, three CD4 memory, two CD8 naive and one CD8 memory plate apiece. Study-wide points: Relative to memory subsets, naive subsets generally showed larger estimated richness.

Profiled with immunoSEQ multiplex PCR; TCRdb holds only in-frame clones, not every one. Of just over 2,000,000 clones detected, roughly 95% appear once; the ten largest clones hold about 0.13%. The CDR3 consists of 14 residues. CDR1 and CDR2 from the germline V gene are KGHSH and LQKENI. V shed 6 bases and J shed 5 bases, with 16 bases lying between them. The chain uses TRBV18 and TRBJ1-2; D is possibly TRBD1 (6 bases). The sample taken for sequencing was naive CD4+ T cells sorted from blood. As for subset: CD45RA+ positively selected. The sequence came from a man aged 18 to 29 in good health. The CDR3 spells CASSPGGGEYGYTF. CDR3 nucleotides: TGTGCCAGCTCTCCTGGTGGGGGCGAATATGGCTACACCTTC.